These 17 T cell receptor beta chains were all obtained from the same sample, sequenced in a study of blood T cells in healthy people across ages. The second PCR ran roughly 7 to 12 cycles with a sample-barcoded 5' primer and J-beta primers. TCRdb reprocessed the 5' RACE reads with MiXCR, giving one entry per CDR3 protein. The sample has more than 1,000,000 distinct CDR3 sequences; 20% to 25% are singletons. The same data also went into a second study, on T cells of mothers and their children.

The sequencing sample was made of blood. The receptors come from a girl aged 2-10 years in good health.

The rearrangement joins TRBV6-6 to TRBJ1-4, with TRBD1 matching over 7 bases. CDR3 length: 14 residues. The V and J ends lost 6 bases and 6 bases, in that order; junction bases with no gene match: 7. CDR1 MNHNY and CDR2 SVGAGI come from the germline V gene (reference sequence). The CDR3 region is CASSGGGTDEKLFF. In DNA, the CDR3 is TGTGCCAGCAGCGGAGGGGGCACGGATGAAAAACTGTTTTTT.

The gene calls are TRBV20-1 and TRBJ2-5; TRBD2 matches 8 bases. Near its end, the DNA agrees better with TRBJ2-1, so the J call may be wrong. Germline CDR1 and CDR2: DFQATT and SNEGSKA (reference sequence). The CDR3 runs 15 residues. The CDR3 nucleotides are TGCAGTGCTAGAGTAGGGGCGGGAGGATACAATGAGCAGTTCTTC. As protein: CSARVGAGGYNEQFF.

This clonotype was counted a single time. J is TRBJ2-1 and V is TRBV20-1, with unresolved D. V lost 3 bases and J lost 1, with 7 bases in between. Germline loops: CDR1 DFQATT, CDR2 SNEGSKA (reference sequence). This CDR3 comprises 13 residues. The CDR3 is CSARVESYNEQFF. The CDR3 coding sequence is TGCAGTGCTAGGGTTGAATCCTACAATGAGCAGTTCTTC.

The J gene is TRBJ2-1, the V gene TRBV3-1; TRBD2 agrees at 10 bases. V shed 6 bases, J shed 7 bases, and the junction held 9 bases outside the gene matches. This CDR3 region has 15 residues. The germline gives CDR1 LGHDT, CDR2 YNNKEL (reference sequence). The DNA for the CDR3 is TGTGCCAGCAGGGCTCGGCTAGCGGGGGTGAATGAGCAGTTCTTC. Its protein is CASRARLAGVNEQFF.

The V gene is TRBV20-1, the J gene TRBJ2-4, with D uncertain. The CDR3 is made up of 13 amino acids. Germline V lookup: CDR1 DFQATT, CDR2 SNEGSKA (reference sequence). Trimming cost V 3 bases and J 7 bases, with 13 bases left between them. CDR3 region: CSASAHPGNIQYF. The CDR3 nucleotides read TGCAGTGCTAGCGCCCACCCCGGTAACATTCAGTACTTC.

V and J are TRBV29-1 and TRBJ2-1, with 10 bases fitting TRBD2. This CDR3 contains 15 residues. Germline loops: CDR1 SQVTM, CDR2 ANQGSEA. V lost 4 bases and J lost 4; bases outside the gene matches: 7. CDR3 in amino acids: CSVVPSGSTYNEQFF. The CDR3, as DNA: TGCAGCGTTGTTCCTAGCGGGAGTACGTACAATGAGCAGTTCTTC.

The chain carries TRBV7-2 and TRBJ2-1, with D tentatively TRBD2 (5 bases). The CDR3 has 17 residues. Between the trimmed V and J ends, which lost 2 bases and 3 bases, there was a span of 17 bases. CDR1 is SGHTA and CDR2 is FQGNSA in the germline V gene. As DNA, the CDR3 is TGTGCCAGCAGCTTAATGCCAACGGGGTTAAACTACAATGAGCAGTTCTTC. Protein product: CASSLMPTGLNYNEQFF.

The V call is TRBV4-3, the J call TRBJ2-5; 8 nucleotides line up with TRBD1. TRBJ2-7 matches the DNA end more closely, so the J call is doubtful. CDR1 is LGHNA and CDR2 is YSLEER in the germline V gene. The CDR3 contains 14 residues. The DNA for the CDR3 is TGCGCCAGCAGCCAGGGACAGGTCTCCTACGAGCAGTACTTC. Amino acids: CASSQGQVSYEQYF.

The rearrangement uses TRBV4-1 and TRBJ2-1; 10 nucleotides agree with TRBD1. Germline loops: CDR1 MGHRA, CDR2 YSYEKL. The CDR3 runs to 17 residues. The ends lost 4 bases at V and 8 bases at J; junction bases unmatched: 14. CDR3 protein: CASSPQPTGGQMYEQFF. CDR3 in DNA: TGCGCCAGCAGCCCTCAGCCGACAGGGGGCCAAATGTATGAGCAGTTCTTC.

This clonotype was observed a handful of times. The CDR3 DNA follows: TGTGCCAGCAGTCTAGGACTAGCGATGAGGGAGCAGTACTTC. Its translation: CASSLGLAMREQYF. The chain joins TRBV12-3 or TRBV12-4 to TRBJ2-7, with TRBD2 identical over 9 bases. The CDR3 spans 14 residues. After removal of 5 bases from V and 7 bases from J, the junction contained 9 bases not matched to a gene.

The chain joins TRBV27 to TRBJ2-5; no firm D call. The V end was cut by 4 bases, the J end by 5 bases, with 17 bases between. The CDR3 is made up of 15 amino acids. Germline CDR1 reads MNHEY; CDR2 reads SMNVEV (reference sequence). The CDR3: CASSYTLGQPETQYF. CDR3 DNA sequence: TGTGCCAGCAGTTATACCCTCGGGCAGCCGGAGACCCAGTACTTC.

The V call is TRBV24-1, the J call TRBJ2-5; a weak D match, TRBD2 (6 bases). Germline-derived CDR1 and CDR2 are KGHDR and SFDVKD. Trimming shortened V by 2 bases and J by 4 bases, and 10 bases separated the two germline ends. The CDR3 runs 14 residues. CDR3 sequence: CATSDSGTLETQYF. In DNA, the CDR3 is TGTGCCACCAGTGATTCAGGGACTTTAGAGACCCAGTACTTC.

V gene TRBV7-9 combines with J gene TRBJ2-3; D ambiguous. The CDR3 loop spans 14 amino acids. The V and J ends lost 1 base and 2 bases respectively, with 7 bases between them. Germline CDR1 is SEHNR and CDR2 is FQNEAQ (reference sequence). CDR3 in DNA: TGTGCCAGCAGCTTAGTTATTGCCACAGATACGCAGTATTTT. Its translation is CASSLVIATDTQYF.

The CDR3 protein is CASAAEGTSEWYEQYF. In DNA, the CDR3 is TGTGCCAGCGCGGCAGAGGGGACTAGCGAATGGTACGAGCAGTACTTC. The rearrangement uses TRBV12-3 or TRBV12-4 and TRBJ2-7; 10 bases agree with TRBD2. V was clipped by 8 bases and J by 4 bases; unmatched bases: 14. This CDR3 comprises 16 residues.

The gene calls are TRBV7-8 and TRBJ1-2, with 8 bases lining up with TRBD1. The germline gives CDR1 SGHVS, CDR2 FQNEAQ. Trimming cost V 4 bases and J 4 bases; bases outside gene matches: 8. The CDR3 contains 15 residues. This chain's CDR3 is CASSWTGIESYGYTF. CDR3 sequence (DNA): TGTGCCAGCAGCTGGACAGGGATCGAAAGCTATGGCTACACCTTC.

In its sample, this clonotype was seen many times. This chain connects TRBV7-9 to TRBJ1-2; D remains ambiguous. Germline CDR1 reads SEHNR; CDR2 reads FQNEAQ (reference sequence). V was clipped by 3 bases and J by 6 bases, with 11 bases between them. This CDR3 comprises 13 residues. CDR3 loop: CASSFIVLDGYTF. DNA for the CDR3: TGTGCCAGCAGCTTTATTGTGTTAGATGGCTACACCTTC.

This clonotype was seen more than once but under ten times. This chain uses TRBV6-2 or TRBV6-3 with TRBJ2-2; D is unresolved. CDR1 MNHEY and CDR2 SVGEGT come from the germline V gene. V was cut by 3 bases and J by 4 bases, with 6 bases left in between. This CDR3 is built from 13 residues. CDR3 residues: CASSYRFTGELFF. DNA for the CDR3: TGTGCCAGCAGTTATAGGTTCACCGGGGAGCTGTTTTTT.